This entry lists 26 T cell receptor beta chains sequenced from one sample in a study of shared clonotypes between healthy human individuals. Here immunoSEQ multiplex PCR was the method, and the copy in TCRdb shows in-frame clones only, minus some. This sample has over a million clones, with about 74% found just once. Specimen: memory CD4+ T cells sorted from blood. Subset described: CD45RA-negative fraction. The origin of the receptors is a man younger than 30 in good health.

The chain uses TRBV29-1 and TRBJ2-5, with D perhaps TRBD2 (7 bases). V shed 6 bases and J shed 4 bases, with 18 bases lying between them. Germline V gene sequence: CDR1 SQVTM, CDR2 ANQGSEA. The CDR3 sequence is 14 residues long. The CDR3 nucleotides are TGCAGCGTGCGACGGGGGGCCGGGGGAGAGACCCAGTACTTC. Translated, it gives CSVRRGAGGETQYF.

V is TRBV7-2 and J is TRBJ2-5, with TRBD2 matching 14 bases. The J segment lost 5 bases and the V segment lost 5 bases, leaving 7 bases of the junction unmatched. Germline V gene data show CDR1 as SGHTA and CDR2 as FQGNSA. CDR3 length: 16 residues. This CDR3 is CASSLRLAGGKETQYF. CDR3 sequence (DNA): TGTGCCAGCAGCCTTCGACTAGCGGGAGGGAAGGAGACCCAGTACTTC.

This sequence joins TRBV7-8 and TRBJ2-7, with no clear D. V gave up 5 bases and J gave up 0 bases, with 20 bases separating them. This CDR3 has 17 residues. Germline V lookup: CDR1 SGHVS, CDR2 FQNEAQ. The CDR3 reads CASSPGQAGIYSYEQYF. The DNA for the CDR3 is TGTGCCAGCAGCCCGGGCCAAGCTGGGATCTACTCCTACGAGCAGTACTTC.

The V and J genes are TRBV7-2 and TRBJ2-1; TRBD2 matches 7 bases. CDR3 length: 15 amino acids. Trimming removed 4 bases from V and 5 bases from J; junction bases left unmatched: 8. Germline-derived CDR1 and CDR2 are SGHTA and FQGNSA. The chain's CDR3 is CASSSRSGTNNEQFF. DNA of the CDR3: TGTGCCAGCAGCTCACGGAGCGGGACGAACAATGAGCAGTTCTTC. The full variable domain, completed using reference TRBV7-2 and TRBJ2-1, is GAGVSQSPSNKVTEKGKDVELRCDPISGHTALYWYRQSLGQGLEFLIYFQGNSAPDKSGLPSDRFSAERTGGSVSTLTIQRTQQEDSAVYLCASSSRSGTNNEQFFGPGTRLTVL.

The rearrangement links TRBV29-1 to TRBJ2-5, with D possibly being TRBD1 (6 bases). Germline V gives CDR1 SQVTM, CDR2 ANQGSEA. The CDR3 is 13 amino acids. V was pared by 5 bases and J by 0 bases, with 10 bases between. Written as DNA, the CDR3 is TGCAGCGTTATCGGACAGTACCAAGAGACCCAGTACTTC. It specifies CSVIGQYQETQYF.

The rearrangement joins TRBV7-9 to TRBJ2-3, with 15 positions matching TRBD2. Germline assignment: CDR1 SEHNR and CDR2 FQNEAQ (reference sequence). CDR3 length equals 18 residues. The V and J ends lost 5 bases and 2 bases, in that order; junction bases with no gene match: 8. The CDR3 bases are TGTGCCAGCAGCCCGCTTCGGACTAGCGGGAGGGACACAGATACGCAGTATTTT. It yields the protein CASSPLRTSGRDTDTQYF.

The CDR3 DNA reads as TGTGCCAGCAGCCCCCAAAGGAGGGGCGAGCAGTACTTC. Translating gives CASSPQRRGEQYF. V gene TRBV11-2 combines with J gene TRBJ2-7, with TRBD2 as a possible D gene (6 bases). V was shortened by 5 bases and J by 6 bases, with 14 bases between the two germline ends. This CDR3 has 13 amino acids. Per germline, CDR1 SGHAT and CDR2 FQNNGV.

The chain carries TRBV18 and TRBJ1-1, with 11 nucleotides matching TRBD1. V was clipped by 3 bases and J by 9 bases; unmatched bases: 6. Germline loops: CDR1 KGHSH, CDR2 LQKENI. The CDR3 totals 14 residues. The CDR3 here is CASSPPGQGVKAFF. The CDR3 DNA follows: TGTGCCAGCTCACCTCCGGGACAGGGGGTCAAAGCTTTCTTT.

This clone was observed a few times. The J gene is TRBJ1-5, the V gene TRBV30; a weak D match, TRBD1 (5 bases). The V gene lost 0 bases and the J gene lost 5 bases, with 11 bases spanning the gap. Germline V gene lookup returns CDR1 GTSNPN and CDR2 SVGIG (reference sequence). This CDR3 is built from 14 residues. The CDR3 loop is CAWSVITGDQPQHF. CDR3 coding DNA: TGTGCCTGGAGTGTAATAACAGGAGATCAGCCCCAGCATTTT.

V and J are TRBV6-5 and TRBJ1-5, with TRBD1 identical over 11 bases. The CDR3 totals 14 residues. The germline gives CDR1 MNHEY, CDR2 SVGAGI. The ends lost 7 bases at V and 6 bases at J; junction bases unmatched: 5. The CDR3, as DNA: TGTGCCAGCACCAAGGGACAGGGGGTTCAGCCCCAGCATTTT. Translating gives CASTKGQGVQPQHF.

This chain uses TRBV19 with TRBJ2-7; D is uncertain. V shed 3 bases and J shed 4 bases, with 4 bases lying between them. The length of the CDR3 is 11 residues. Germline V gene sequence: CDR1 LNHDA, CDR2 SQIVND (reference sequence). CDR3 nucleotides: TGTGCCAGTAGTATTGGATACGAGCAGTACTTC. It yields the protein CASSIGYEQYF.

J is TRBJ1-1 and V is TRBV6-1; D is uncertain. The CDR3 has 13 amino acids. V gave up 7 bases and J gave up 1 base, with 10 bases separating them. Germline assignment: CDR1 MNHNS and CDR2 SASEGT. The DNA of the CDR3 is TGTGCCAGCACCTGGACGAGGAACACTGAAGCTTTCTTT. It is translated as CASTWTRNTEAFF.

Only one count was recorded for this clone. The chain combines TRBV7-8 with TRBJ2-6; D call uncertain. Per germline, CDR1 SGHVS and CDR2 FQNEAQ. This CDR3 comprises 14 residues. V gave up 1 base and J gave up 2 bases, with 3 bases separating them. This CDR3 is CASSLGAGANVLTF. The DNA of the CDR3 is TGTGCCAGCAGCTTAGGGGCTGGGGCCAACGTCCTGACTTTC.

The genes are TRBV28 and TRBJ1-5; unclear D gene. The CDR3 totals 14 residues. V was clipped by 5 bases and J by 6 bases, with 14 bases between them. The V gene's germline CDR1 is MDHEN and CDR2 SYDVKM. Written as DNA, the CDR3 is TGTGCCAGCAGTCCTCCCCATCGGACTCAGCCCCAGCATTTT. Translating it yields CASSPPHRTQPQHF.

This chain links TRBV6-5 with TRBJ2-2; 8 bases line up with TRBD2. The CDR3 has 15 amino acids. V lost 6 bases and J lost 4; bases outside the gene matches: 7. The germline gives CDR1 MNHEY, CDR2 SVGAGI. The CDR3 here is CASRFGTRGTGELFF. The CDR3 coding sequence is TGTGCCAGCAGATTCGGGACTAGGGGCACCGGGGAGCTGTTTTTT.

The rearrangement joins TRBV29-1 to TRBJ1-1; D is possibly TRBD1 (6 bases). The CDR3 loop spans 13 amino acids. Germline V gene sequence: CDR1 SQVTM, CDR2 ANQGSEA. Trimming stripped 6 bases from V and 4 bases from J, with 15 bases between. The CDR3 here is CSVTNGQTTEAFF. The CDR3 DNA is TGCAGCGTAACTAATGGACAGACCACTGAAGCTTTCTTT.

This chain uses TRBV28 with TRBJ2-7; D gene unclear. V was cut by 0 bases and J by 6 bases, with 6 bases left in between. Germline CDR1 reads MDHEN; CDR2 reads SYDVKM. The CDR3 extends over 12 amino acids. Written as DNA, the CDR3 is TGTGCCAGCAGTTTATGGAGTGGCGAGCAGTACTTC. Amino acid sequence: CASSLWSGEQYF.

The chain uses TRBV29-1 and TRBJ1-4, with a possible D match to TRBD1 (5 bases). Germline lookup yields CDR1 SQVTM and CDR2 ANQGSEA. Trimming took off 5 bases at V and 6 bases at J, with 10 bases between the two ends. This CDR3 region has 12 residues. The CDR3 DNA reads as TGCAGCGTTTATTCGGGGGATGAAAAACTGTTTTTT. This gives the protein CSVYSGDEKLFF. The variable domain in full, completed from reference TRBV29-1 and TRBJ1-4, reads SAVISQKPSRDICQRGTSLTIQCQVDSQVTMMFWYRQQPGQSLTLIATANQGSEATYESGFVIDKFPISRPNLTFSTLTVSNMSPEDSSIYLCSVYSGDEKLFFGSGTQLSVL.

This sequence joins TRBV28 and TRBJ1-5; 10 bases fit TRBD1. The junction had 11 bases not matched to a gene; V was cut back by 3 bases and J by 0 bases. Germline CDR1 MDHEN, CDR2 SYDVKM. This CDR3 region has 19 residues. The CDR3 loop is CASSFARDRGYLSNQPQHF. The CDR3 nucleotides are TGTGCCAGCAGTTTCGCGCGGGACAGGGGTTACCTTAGCAATCAGCCCCAGCATTTT.

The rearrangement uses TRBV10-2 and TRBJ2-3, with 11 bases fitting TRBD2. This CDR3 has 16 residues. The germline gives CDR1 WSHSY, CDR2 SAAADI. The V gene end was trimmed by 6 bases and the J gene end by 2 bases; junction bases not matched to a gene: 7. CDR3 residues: CASSDTSGGLTDTQYF. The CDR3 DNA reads TGCGCCAGCAGCGACACTAGCGGGGGCCTCACAGATACGCAGTATTTT.

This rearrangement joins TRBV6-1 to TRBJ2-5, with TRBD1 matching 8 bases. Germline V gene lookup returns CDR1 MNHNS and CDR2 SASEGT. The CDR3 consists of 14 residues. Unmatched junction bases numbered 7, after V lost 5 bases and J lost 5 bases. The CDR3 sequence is CASSNDRGGETQYF. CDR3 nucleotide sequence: TGTGCCAGCAGTAACGACAGGGGAGGCGAGACCCAGTACTTC.

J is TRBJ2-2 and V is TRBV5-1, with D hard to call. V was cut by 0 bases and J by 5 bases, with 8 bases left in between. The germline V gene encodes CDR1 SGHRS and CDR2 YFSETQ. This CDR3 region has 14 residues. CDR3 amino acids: CASSLVSLTGELFF. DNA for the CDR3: TGCGCCAGCAGCTTGGTGTCTTTGACCGGGGAGCTGTTTTTT.

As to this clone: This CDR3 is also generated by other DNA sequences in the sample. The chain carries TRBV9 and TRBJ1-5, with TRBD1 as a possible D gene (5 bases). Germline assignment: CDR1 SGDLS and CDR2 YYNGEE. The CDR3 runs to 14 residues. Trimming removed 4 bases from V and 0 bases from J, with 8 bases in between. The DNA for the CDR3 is TGTGCCAGCAGCCGGGACTCTAGCAATCAGCCCCAGCATTTT. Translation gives CASSRDSSNQPQHF.

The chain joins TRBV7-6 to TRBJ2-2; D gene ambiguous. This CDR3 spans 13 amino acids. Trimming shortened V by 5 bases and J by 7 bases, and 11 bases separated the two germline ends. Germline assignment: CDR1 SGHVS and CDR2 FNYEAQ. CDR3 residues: CASSPRTGGELFF. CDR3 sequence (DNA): TGTGCCAGCAGCCCAAGGACGGGCGGGGAGCTGTTTTTT.

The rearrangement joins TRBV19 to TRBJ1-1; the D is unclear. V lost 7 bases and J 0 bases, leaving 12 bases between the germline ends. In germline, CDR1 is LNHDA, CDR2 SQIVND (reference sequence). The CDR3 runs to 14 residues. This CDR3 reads CASILDGMNTEAFF. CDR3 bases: TGTGCCAGTATTTTGGACGGCATGAACACTGAAGCTTTCTTT.

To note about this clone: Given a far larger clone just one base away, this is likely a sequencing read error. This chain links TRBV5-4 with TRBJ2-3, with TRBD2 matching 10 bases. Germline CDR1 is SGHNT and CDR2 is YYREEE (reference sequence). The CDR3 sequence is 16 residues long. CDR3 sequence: CASSFSGGRRTDMQYF. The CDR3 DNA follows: TGTGCCAGCAGCTTTAGCGGGGGGCGTCGCACAGATATGCAGTATTTT.